This T cell receptor beta chain was sequenced for a study of T cell responses to AZD1222 COVID-19 vaccine. Method: immunoSEQ multiplex PCR; TCRdb's copy keeps in-frame clones and lacks some. The data hold approximately 150,000 clones, with roughly 91% observed a single time. Per germline, CDR1 SQVTM and CDR2 ANQGSEA. This CDR3 is 12 amino acids long. Deletions cut 6 bases from V and 2 bases from J, with 10 bases between. This chain connects TRBV29-1 to TRBJ1-1, with unresolved D. The sequencing used peripheral blood, collected on day 0 of AZD1222 vaccination. The sequence came from an adult in good health. This chain's CDR3 is CSVRPANTEAFF. For the CDR3, the DNA is TGCAGCGTACGGCCAGCTAACACTGAAGCTTTCTTT.